Presented here are 13 T cell receptor beta chains from one specimen sequenced in a study of shared clonotypes between healthy human individuals. Assay: immunoSEQ multiplex PCR; the TCRdb copy retains only in-frame clones and omits some. Among 400,000 to 500,000 clones, 79% were seen once, and the ten largest hold over 9.5%. Sequencing was done on a sample of PBMCs. The receptors originated from a woman aged 40 to 55 in good health. Some clones in this sample may be carry-over from other donors' samples.

J is TRBJ2-7 and V is TRBV5-4; no clear D gene. Looked up from germline, CDR1 is SGHNT and CDR2 is YYREEE (reference sequence). This CDR3 spans 13 amino acids. V gave up 0 bases and J gave up 4 bases, with 8 bases separating them. The CDR3 protein is CASSLDLGYEQYF. The CDR3 DNA follows: TGTGCCAGCAGCTTGGACCTCGGATACGAGCAGTACTTC.

The V gene is TRBV9, the J gene TRBJ2-1; D tentatively reads TRBD1 or TRBD2 (5 bases each). Germline V gives CDR1 SGDLS, CDR2 YYNGEE. Trimming removed 3 bases at V and 10 bases at J, with 17 bases between. This CDR3 region has 14 residues. Written as DNA, the CDR3 is TGTGCCAGCAGCGCCGAAGGGGTTGGGGGAGAGCAGTTCTTC. Translated: CASSAEGVGGEQFF.

This chain uses TRBV28 with TRBJ2-5; 8 bases map to TRBD1. The germline gives CDR1 MDHEN, CDR2 SYDVKM. CDR3 length equals 16 residues. J lost 4 bases, V lost 2 bases, and 9 bases had no gene match. This CDR3 is CASSLGAGGERETQYF. DNA for the CDR3: TGTGCCAGCAGTTTAGGAGCAGGGGGCGAGAGAGAGACCCAGTACTTC.

This clone was detected once. The chain employs TRBV5-1 and TRBJ1-4; no clear D gene. CDR1 and CDR2 from the germline V gene are SGHRS and YFSETQ. The CDR3 is 12 amino acids. Trimming shortened V by 1 base and J by 2 bases, and 0 bases separated the two germline ends. CDR3 sequence: CASSLTNEKLFF. The DNA of the CDR3 is TGCGCCAGCAGCTTGACTAATGAAAAACTGTTTTTT.

The rearrangement uses TRBV29-1 and TRBJ2-2; D remains unclear. V was cut by 5 bases and J by 6 bases, with 7 bases left in between. CDR3 length equals 11 residues. Germline V gene data show CDR1 as SQVTM and CDR2 as ANQGSEA. In nucleotides, the CDR3 is TGCAGCGTTATTTTGGCCGGGGAGCTGTTTTTT. Translating it yields CSVILAGELFF.

This clone was recorded once. This sequence joins TRBV9 and TRBJ2-7; 8 bases are shared with TRBD2. V lost 0 bases and J lost 10; bases outside the gene matches: 9. Per germline, CDR1 SGDLS and CDR2 YYNGEE. The CDR3 runs 14 residues. Here the CDR3 DNA reads TGTGCCAGCAGCGTAGACCCCCCGGGGGGGATCCAGTACTTC. It encodes CASSVDPPGGIQYF.

The chain employs TRBV6-6 and TRBJ2-7; D tentatively reads TRBD1 or TRBD2 (5 bases each). The germline V gene encodes CDR1 MNHNY and CDR2 SVGAGI (reference sequence). CDR3 length equals 13 residues. The ends were cut back, 4 bases at V and 12 bases at J, with 19 bases in the middle. CDR3 region: CASSSLGDGRRYF. CDR3 nucleotide sequence: TGTGCCAGCAGTTCCCTGGGGGACGGCCGTCGGTACTTC.

In regard to this clone: Just one base apart from a much larger clone, this may be a read error. V usage is TRBV11-2 and J usage is TRBJ2-6; TRBD2 matches 7 bases. The CDR3 runs 18 residues. Germline V lookup: CDR1 SGHAT, CDR2 FQNNGV. Losses at the gene ends were 1 base for V and 0 bases for J; bases not matched to a gene: 6. CDR3: CASSLGGGRLSGANVLTF. The CDR3 region has the DNA TGTGCCAGCAGCTTAGGGGGAGGGAGGCTCTCTGGGGCCAACGTCCTGACTTTC.

The gene calls are TRBV29-1 and TRBJ1-5, with D perhaps matching TRBD1 (6 bases). This CDR3 comprises 15 residues. V lost 4 bases and J 2 bases, leaving 15 bases between the germline ends. Germline values: CDR1 SQVTM, CDR2 ANQGSEA. This CDR3 is CSVVVGSGGNQPQHF. The CDR3 DNA reads TGCAGCGTTGTGGTGGGATCAGGGGGCAATCAGCCCCAGCATTTT. Full variable domain (rest looked up from reference TRBV29-1 and TRBJ1-5): SAVISQKPSRDICQRGTSLTIQCQVDSQVTMMFWYRQQPGQSLTLIATANQGSEATYESGFVIDKFPISRPNLTFSTLTVSNMSPEDSSIYLCSVVVGSGGNQPQHFGDGTRLSIL.

The genes are TRBV5-1 and TRBJ2-3; D not resolved. CDR1 and CDR2 from the germline V gene are SGHRS and YFSETQ. Trimming took off 4 bases at V and 3 bases at J, with 15 bases between the two ends. This CDR3 contains 15 residues. The CDR3 DNA is TGCGCCAGCAGCCCCCATGGGGATAGAACAGATACGCAGTATTTT. Its translation is CASSPHGDRTDTQYF. The whole variable domain, remainder taken from reference TRBV5-1 and TRBJ2-3, is KAGVTQTPRYLIKTRGQQVTLSCSPISGHRSVSWYQQTPGQGLQFLFEYFSETQRNKGNFPGRFSGRQFSNSRSEMNVSTLELGDSALYLCASSPHGDRTDTQYFGPGTRLTVL.

This clone appeared a few times. The junction and the germline gene differ at one end; a read error may be behind it. The V call is TRBV20-1, the J call TRBJ1-1; D unclear. CDR1 and CDR2 from the germline V gene are DFQATT and SNEGSKA (reference sequence). The CDR3 length is 8 residues. The CDR3 loop is CSARVREF. The CDR3 region has the DNA TGCAGTGCTAGAGTTCGGGAGTTT.

This chain uses TRBV28 with TRBJ2-7, with TRBD1 matching 9 bases. The V gene end was trimmed by 5 bases and the J gene end by 7 bases; junction bases not matched to a gene: 9. The CDR3 is made up of 14 amino acids. The germline CDR1 and CDR2 sequences are MDHEN and SYDVKM. Here the CDR3 DNA reads TGTGCCAGCAGTCCCCGGGACAGGGAAGGAGAGCAGTACTTC. It specifies CASSPRDREGEQYF.

This clone turned up a few times. The V gene is TRBV28, the J gene TRBJ2-7, with 7 bases matching TRBD2. CDR3 length equals 15 residues. Germline V gene sequence: CDR1 MDHEN, CDR2 SYDVKM. J was trimmed by 6 bases and V by 2 bases; bases with no gene match: 10. CDR3 sequence: CASSLPRRGVGEQYF. CDR3 DNA: TGTGCCAGCAGTTTACCGCGACGGGGGGTAGGCGAGCAGTACTTC.